Sequencing of this TCR beta chain was carried out in a study of blood T cell repertoires in COVID-19. Looking at the study overall: The United States, Italy and Spain provided the acute and convalescent COVID-19 samples. PBMCs, B-cell-depleted T cells, or T cells were the source of the cDNA or gDNA that made up the material.

Here immunoSEQ multiplex PCR was the method, and the copy in TCRdb shows in-frame clones only, minus some. The sample shows roughly 99,000 clones, 80% to 90% of them seen only once. This CDR3 has 14 residues. CDR1 and CDR2 from the germline V gene are MNHEY and SVGAGI. Trimming stripped 0 bases from V and 5 bases from J, with 8 bases between. The sequenced sample consisted of peripheral blood. The TCR was taken from a middle-aged man with COVID-19, enrolled during active disease. This sequence joins TRBV6-5 and TRBJ2-1, with D possibly being TRBD1 (5 bases). The DNA of the CDR3 is TGTGCCAGCAGTTACTCCCCACAGGACAATGAGCAGTTCTTC. Translated: CASSYSPQDNEQFF.